This T cell receptor beta chain was profiled in a study of blood T cell repertoires in COVID-19. Data came from immunoSEQ multiplex PCR; TCRdb stores just in-frame clones and leaves some out. This table holds around 320,000 clones, 88% found once. Sequenced input: peripheral blood. This receptor was taken from a woman in her twenties or thirties who had recovered from COVID-19.

CDR3 region: CASSTSGRDQETQYF. The DNA of the CDR3 is TGTGCCAGCTCCACCAGCGGGCGGGACCAAGAGACCCAGTACTTC. V gene TRBV2 combines with J gene TRBJ2-5; possibly TRBD2 for D (6 bases). V was pared by 8 bases and J by 0 bases, with 16 bases between. The CDR3 totals 15 residues. The germline CDR1 and CDR2 sequences are SNHLY and FYNNEI.